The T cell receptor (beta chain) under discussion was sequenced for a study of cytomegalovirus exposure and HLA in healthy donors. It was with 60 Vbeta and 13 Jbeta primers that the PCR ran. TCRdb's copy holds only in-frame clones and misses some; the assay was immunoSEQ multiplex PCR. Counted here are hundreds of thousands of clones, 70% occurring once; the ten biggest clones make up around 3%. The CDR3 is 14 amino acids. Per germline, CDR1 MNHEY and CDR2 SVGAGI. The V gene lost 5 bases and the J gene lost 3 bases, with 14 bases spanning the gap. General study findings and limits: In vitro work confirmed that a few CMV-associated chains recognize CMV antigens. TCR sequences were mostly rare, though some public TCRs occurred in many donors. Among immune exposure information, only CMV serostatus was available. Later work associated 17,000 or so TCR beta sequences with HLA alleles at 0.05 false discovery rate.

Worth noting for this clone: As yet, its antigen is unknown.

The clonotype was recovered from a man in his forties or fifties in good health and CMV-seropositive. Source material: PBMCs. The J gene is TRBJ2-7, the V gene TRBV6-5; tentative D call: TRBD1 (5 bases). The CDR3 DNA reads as TGTGCCAGCAGTCGAACTCAGGGATACTACGAGCAGTACTTC. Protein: CASSRTQGYYEQYF.